This T cell receptor (beta chain) appears in the sequencing data of a study of T-cell memory formation after mild COVID-19. The CDR3 sequence is 17 residues long. TCRdb analysed the 5' RACE reads with MiXCR anew, one entry per CDR3 protein. Among some 200,000 distinct CDR3 sequences, about a fifth were seen once, and the ten largest hold roughly 24%. Study observations and caveats: Contracting CD8+ clones were enriched in EMRA, CD4+ mainly in CM and EM.

As concerns this clonotype: Antigen: not known.

The chain recombines TRBV21-1 with TRBJ2-3; the D call TRBD2 from the table was never checked on the DNA. TRBV21-1 is a known pseudogene. The clonotype was recovered from an adult woman who had mild COVID-19 (a few samples of this study predate the infection). Cell type and time point are not known. Sequencing was performed on PBMCs or a T cell subset sorted from them (not recorded which). In nucleotides, the CDR3 is TGTGCCAGCAGCCCCGGGACTAGCGGGAACAATGCAGATACGCAGTATTTT. Amino acid sequence: CASSPGTSGNNADTQYF.